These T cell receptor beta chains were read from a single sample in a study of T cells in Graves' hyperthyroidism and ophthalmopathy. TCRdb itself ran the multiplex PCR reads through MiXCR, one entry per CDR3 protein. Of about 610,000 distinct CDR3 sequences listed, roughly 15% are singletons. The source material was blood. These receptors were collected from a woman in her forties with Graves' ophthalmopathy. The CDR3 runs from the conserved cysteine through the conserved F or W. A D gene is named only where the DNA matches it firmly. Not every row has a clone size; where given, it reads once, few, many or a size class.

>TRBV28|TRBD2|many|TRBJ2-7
TGTGCCAGCAGTGCTGGGGGACTAGCGGGAAGTGAGCAGTACTTC
CASSAGGLAGSEQYF
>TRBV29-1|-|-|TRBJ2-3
TGCAGCGCAGTTAATTTTGGGCTTGGGGAGCCAGATACGCAGTATTTT
CSAVNFGLGEPDTQYF
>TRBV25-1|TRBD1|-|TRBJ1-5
TGTGCCAGCAGTGCAACAGGGGTTTCAGCCCAGCATTTT
CASSATGVSAQHF
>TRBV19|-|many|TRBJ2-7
TGTGCCAGCACCTCAGCCTCCTACGAGCAGTACTTC
CASTSASYEQYF
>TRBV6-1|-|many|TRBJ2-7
TGTGCCAGCAGTGGAACCTACGGGACCTCCTACGAGCAGTACTTC
CASSGTYGTSYEQYF
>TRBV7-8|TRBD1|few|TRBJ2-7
TGTGCCAGTTCTCCGGGACAGGGTCTAAACGAGCAGTACTTC
CASSPGQGLNEQYF
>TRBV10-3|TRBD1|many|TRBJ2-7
TGTGCCATCAGACCCCAGGGACAGGGGGAGGAGCAGTACTTC
CAIRPQGQGEEQYF
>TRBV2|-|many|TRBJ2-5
TGTGCCAGCGCCGACTCGTGGCAAGAGACCCAGTACTTC
CASADSWQETQYF
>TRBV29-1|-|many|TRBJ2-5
TGCAGCGTTGAAGATCCCGGGACCCAGTACTTC
CSVEDPGTQYF
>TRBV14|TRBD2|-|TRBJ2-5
TGTGCCAGCAGCCAAGATAGCCTAGCGGGAGATGAGACCCAGTACTTC
CASSQDSLAGDETQYF